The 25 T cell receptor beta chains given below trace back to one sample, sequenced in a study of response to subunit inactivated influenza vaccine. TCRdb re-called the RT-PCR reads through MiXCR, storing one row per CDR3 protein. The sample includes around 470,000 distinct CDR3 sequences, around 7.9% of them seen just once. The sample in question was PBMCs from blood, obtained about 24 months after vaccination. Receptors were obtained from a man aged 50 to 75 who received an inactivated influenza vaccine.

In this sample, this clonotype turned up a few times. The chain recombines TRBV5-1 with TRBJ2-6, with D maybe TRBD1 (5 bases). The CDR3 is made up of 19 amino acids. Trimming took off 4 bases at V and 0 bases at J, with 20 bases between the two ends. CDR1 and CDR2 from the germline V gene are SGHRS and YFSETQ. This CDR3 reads CASSEDKKLGGSGANVLTF. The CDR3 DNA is TGCGCCAGCAGCGAGGACAAAAAGTTGGGTGGCTCTGGGGCCAACGTCCTGACTTTC.

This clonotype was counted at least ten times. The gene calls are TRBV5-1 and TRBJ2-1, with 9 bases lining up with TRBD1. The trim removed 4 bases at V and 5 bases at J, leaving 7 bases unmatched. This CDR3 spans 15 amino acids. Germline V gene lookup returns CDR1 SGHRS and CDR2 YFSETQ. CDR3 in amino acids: CASSQRTGDNNEQFF. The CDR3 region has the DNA TGCGCCAGCAGCCAGAGGACAGGGGACAACAATGAGCAGTTCTTC.

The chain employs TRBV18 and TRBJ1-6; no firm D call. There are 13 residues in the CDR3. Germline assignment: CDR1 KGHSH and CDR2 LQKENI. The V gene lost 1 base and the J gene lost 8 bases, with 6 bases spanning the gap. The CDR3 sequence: CASSPQSDSPLHF. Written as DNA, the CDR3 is TGTGCCAGCTCACCACAGTCGGATTCACCCCTCCACTTT.

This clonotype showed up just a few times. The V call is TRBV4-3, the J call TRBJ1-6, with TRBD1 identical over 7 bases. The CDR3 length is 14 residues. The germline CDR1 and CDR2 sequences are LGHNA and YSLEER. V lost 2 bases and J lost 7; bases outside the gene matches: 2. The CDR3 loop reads CASSQKQGNSPLHF. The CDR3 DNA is TGCGCCAGCAGCCAAAAACAGGGGAATTCACCCCTCCACTTT.

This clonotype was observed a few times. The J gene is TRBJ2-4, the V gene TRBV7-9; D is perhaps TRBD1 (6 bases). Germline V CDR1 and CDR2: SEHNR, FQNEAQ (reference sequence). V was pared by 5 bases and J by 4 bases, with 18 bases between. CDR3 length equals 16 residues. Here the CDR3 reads CASSPHPRDKKNIQYF. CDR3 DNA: TGTGCCAGCAGCCCCCACCCCCGGGACAAAAAAAACATTCAGTACTTC.

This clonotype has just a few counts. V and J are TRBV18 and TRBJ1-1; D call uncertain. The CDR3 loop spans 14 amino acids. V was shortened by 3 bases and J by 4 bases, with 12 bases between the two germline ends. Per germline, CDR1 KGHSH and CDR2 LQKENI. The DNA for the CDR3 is TGTGCCAGCTCACCCCTGAGTGGAGTCACTGAAGCTTTCTTT. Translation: CASSPLSGVTEAFF.

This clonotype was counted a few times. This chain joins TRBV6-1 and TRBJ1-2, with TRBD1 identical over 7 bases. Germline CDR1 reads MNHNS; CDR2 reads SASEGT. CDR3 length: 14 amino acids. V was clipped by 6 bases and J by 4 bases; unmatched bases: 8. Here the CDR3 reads CASRSGTVLYGYTF. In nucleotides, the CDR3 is TGTGCCAGCAGGTCCGGGACAGTCCTCTATGGCTACACCTTC.

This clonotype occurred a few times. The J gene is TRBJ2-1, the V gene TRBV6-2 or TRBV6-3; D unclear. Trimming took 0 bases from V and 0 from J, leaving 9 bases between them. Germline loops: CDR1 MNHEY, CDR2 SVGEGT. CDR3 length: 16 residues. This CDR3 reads CASSYSGISSYNEQFF. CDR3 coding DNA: TGTGCCAGCAGTTACTCGGGTATTAGCTCCTACAATGAGCAGTTCTTC.

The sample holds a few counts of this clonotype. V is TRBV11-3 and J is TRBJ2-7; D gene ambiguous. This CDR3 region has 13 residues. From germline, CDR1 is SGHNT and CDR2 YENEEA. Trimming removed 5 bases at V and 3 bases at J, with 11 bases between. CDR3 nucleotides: TGTGCCAGCAGCCCCGACCCCGGCTACGAGCAGTACTTC. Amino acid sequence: CASSPDPGYEQYF.

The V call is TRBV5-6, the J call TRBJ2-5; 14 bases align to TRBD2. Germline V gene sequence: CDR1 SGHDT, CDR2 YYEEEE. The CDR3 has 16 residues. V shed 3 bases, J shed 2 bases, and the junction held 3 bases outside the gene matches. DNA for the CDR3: TGTGCCAGCAGCTCCCGACTAGCGGGAGGGCAAGAGACCCAGTACTTC. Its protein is CASSSRLAGGQETQYF.

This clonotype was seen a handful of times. The CDR3 DNA reads TGTGCCAGCAGTTACTCGCACAGTACAAGCTCCTATAATTCACCCCTCCACTTT. Translated, it gives CASSYSHSTSSYNSPLHF. This rearrangement joins TRBV6-5 to TRBJ1-6; D is ambiguous. V was trimmed by 0 bases and J by 0 bases, leaving 12 bases between them. Per germline, CDR1 MNHEY and CDR2 SVGAGI. The CDR3 covers 18 residues.

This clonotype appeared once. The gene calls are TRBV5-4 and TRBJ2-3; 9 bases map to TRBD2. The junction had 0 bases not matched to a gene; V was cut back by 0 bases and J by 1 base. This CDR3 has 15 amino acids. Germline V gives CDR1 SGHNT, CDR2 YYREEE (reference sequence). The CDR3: CASSLERGGTDTQYF. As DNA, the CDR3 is TGTGCCAGCAGCTTGGAGCGGGGGGGCACAGATACGCAGTATTTT. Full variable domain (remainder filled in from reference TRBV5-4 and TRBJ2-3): ETGVTQSPTHLIKTRGQQVTLRCSSQSGHNTVSWYQQALGQGPQFIFQYYREEENGRGNFPPRFSGLQFPNYSSELNVNALELDDSALYLCASSLERGGTDTQYFGPGTRLTVL.

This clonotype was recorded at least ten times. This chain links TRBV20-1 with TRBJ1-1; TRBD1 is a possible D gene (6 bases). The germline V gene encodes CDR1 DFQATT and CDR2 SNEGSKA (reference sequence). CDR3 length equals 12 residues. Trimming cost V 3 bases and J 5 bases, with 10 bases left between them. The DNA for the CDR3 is TGCAGTGCTAGTTTAAGGGGGACTGAAGCTTTCTTT. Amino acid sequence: CSASLRGTEAFF.

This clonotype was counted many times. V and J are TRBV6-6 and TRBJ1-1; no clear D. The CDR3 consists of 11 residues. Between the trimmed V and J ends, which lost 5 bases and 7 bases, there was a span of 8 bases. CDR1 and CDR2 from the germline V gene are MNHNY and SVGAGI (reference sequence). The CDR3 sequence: CASSPAVEAFF. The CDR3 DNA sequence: TGTGCCAGCAGTCCAGCGGTTGAAGCTTTCTTT.

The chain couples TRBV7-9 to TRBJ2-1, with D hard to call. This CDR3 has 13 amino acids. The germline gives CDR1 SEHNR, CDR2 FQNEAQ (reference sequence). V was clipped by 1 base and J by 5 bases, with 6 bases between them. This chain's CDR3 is CASSLDVDNEQFF. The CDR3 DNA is TGTGCCAGCAGCTTAGATGTCGACAATGAGCAGTTCTTC.

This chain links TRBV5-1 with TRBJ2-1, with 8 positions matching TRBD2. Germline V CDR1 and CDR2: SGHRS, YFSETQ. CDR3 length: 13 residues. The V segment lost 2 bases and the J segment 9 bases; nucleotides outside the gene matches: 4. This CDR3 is CASSFREGGEQFF. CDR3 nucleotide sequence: TGCGCCAGCAGCTTTCGGGAGGGCGGTGAGCAGTTCTTC.

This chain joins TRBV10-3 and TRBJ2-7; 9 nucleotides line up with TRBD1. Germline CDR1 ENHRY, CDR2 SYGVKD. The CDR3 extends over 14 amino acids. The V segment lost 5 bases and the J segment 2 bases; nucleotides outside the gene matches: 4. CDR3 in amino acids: CAISPGQGTYEQYF. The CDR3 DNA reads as TGTGCCATCAGTCCGGGACAGGGAACCTACGAGCAGTACTTC.

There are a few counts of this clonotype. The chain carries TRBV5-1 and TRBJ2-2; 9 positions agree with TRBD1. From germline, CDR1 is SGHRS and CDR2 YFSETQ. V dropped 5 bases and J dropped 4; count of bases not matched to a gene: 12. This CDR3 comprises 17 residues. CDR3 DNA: TGCGCCAGCAGTCTACGAACAGGGGGCGTTGGCACCGGGGAGCTGTTTTTT. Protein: CASSLRTGGVGTGELFF. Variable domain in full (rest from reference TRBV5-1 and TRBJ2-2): KAGVTQTPRYLIKTRGQQVTLSCSPISGHRSVSWYQQTPGQGLQFLFEYFSETQRNKGNFPGRFSGRQFSNSRSEMNVSTLELGDSALYLCASSLRTGGVGTGELFFGEGSRLTVL.

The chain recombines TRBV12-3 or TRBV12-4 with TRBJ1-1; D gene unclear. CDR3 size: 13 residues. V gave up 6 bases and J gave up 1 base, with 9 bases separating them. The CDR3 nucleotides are TGTGCCAGCAGGTTACAAAGGAACACTGAAGCTTTCTTT. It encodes CASRLQRNTEAFF.

This chain's CDR3 is CASSTITGELFF. The CDR3 DNA reads as TGTGCCAGCAGCACAATCACCGGGGAGCTGTTTTTT. The chain combines TRBV5-6 with TRBJ2-2; D unresolved. The CDR3 runs to 12 residues. Trimming took off 4 bases at V and 4 bases at J, with 5 bases between the two ends. CDR1 is SGHDT and CDR2 is YYEEEE in the germline V gene.

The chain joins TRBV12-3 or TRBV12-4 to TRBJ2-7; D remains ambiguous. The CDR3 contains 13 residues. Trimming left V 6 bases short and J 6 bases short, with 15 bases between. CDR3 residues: CASSTDHLGEQYF. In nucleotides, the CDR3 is TGTGCCAGCAGCACGGATCATCTGGGCGAGCAGTACTTC.

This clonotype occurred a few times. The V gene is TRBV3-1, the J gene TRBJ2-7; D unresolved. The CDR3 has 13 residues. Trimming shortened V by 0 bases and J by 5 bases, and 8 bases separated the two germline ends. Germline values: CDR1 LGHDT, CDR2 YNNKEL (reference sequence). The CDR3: CASSQDLGNEQYF. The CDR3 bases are TGTGCCAGCAGCCAAGATTTAGGGAACGAGCAGTACTTC.

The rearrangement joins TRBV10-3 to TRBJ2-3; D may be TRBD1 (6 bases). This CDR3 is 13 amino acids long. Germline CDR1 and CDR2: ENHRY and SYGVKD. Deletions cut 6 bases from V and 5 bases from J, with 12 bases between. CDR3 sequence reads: CAIRSQGRDTQYF. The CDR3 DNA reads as TGTGCCATCAGAAGCCAGGGGAGAGATACGCAGTATTTT.

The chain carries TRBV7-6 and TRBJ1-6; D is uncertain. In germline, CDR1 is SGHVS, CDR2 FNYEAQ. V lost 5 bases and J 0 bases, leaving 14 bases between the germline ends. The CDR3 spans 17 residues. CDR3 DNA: TGTGCCAGCAGCCCCGAGACCCGTAGCTCCTATAATTCACCCCTCCACTTT. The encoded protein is CASSPETRSSYNSPLHF. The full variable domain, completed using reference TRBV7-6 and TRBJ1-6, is GAGVSQSPRYKVTKRGQDVALRCDPISGHVSLYWYRQALGQGPEFLTYFNYEAQQDKSGLPNDRFSAERPEGSISTLTIQRTEQRDSAMYRCASSPETRSSYNSPLHFGNGTRLTVT.

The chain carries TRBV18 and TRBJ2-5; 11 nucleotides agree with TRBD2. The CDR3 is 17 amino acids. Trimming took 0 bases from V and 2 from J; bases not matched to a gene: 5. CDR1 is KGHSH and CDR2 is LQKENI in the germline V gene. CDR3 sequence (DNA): TGTGCCAGCTCACCACCCTTAGCGGGAGGGCCTCAAGAGACCCAGTACTTC. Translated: CASSPPLAGGPQETQYF.